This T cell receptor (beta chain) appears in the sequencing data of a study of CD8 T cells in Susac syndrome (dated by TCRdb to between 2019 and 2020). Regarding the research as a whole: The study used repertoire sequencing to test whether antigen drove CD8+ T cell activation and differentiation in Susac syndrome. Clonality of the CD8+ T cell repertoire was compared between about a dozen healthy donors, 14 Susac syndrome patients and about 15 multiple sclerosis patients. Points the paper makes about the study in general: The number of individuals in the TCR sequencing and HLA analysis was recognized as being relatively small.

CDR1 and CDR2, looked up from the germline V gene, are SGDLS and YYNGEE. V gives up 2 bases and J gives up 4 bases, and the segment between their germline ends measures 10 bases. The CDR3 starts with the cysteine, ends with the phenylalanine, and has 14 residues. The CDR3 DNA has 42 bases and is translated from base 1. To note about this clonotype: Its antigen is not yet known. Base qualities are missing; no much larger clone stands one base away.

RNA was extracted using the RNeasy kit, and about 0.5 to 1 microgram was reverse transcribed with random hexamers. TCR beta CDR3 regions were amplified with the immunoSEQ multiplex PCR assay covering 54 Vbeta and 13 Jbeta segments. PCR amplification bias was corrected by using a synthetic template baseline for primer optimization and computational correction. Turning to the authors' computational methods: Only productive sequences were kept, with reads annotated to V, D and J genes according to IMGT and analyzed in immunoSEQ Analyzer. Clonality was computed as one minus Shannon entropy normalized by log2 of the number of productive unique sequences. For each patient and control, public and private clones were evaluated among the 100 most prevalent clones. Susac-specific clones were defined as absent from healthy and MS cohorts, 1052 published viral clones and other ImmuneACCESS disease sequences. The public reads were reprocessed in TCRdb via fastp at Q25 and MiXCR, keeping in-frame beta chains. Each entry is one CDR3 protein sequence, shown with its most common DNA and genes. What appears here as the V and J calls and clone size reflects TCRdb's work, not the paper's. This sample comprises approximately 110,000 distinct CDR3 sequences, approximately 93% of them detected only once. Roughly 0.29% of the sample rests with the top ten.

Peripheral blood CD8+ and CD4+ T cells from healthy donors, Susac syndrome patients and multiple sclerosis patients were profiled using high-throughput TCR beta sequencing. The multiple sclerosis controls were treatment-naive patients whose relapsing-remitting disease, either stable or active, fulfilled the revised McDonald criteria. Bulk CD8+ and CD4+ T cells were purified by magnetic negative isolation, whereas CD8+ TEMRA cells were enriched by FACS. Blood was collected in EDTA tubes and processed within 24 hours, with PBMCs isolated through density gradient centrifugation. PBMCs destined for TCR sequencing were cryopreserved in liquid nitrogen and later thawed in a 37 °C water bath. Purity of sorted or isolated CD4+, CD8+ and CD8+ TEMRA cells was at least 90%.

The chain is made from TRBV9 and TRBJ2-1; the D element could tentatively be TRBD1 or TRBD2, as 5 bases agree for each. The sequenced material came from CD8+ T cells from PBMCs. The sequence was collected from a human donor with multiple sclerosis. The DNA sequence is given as TGTGCCAGCAGCGTCGAGCGGACATACAATGAGCAGTTCTTC. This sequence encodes CASSVERTYNEQFF.